Presented here are 24 T cell receptor beta chains from one specimen sequenced in a study of T cells in Graves' hyperthyroidism and ophthalmopathy. The TCR beta CDR3 regions underwent amplification using RNA transcripts as the source. HTBI primers were the set used in a first-round RT-PCR of the TCR CDR3. From the multiplex PCR reads, TCRdb called clonotypes with MiXCR, one entry per CDR3 protein. The table has 480,000 or so distinct CDR3 sequences, approximately 14% seen once. Material: blood. Every receptor here comes from a young woman with Graves' hyperthyroidism.

The sample holds a few counts of this clonotype. The gene calls are TRBV7-6 and TRBJ1-2, with D tentatively TRBD1 (5 bases). Germline V lookup: CDR1 SGHVS, CDR2 FNYEAQ. V gave up 5 bases and J gave up 0 bases, with 10 bases separating them. The CDR3 contains 14 residues. This CDR3 reads CASSRGSSNYGYTF. CDR3 bases: TGTGCCAGCAGCAGGGGCTCTTCTAACTATGGCTACACCTTC.

This clonotype has at least ten counts. This chain uses TRBV10-3 with TRBJ2-3; D gene unclear. The V end lost 10 bases, the J end lost 0 bases, and 17 bases lay between the germline ends. Per germline, CDR1 ENHRY and CDR2 SYGVKD. This CDR3 spans 15 amino acids. The CDR3 coding sequence is TGTGCCACCCAGTCATCGGACCTAAGCACAGATACGCAGTATTTT. Its protein product is CATQSSDLSTDTQYF.

This clonotype was counted many times. The chain is built from TRBV20-1 and TRBJ1-1; unclear D gene. Looked up from germline, CDR1 is DFQATT and CDR2 is SNEGSKA (reference sequence). This CDR3 has 13 residues. V was shortened by 1 base and J by 8 bases, with 14 bases between the two germline ends. CDR3 amino acids: CSARVGSAGEAFF. The CDR3 DNA reads TGCAGTGCTAGAGTAGGAAGCGCGGGAGAAGCTTTCTTT.

This clonotype was detected only a few times. The chain recombines TRBV7-3 with TRBJ1-1, with TRBD1 matching 7 bases. V was clipped by 7 bases and J by 4 bases; unmatched bases: 9. This CDR3 region has 14 residues. Germline V CDR1 and CDR2: SGHTA, FQGTGA. CDR3 sequence: CASTLGGGGTEAFF. Written as DNA, the CDR3 is TGTGCCAGCACCCTGGGAGGGGGCGGCACTGAAGCTTTCTTT.

This clonotype was seen a few times. This chain links TRBV6-5 with TRBJ1-2; no definite D call. This CDR3 has 15 residues. CDR1 MNHEY and CDR2 SVGAGI come from the germline V gene. Trimming removed 2 bases from V and 3 bases from J, with 13 bases in between. Here the CDR3 reads CASSYEGGSYYGYTF. The DNA for the CDR3 is TGTGCCAGCAGTTACGAGGGCGGATCATACTATGGCTACACCTTC.

Many counts were recorded for this clonotype. For the CDR3, the DNA is TGTGCCAGCGGCCAAAACCGGGACAGGGGTCAGCCCCAGCATTTT. It codes for CASGQNRDRGQPQHF. The gene calls are TRBV5-6 and TRBJ1-5; 10 bases fit TRBD1. Germline lookup yields CDR1 SGHDT and CDR2 YYEEEE. This CDR3 comprises 15 residues. Germline trimming cut 7 bases from V and 6 bases from J; bases unmatched to any gene: 10. Supplemented by reference TRBV5-6 and TRBJ1-5, the full variable domain reads DAGVTQSPTHLIKTRGQQVTLRCSPKSGHDTVSWYQQALGQGPQFIFQYYEEEERQRGNFPDRFSGHQFPNYSSELNVNALLLGDSALYLCASGQNRDRGQPQHFGDGTRLSIL.

CDR3 nucleotide sequence: TGTGCCAGCAGGCGGGGAGTTGGAGAGACCCAGTACTTC. Protein sequence: CASRRGVGETQYF. V gene TRBV3-1 combines with J gene TRBJ2-5; D might be TRBD2 (6 bases). This CDR3 region has 13 residues. The V end was cut by 6 bases, the J end by 4 bases, with 12 bases between. Germline assignment: CDR1 LGHDT and CDR2 YNNKEL (reference sequence).

The J gene is TRBJ2-2, the V gene TRBV5-1; 8 bases agree with TRBD2. CDR1 is SGHRS, CDR2 YFSETQ, per germline. Trimming at V came to 6 bases and at J to 1 base, leaving 11 bases not matched to a gene. This CDR3 comprises 17 residues. CDR3 DNA sequence: TGCGCCAGCACCCGGGAGGGGCTAGCGAGGAACACCGGGGAGCTGTTTTTT. Encoded protein: CASTREGLARNTGELFF.

This clonotype was seen many times. This rearrangement joins TRBV30 to TRBJ1-1, with D unresolved. From germline, CDR1 is GTSNPN and CDR2 SVGIG (reference sequence). Trimming removed 3 bases at V and 4 bases at J, with 21 bases between. The CDR3 totals 16 residues. CDR3 DNA sequence: TGTGCCTGGAGGCTGGGGTCTATTTTGCGGGGCACTGAAGCTTTCTTT. Its protein is CAWRLGSILRGTEAFF.

This rearrangement joins TRBV5-1 to TRBJ2-3; D possibly corresponds to TRBD2 (7 bases). This CDR3 spans 16 amino acids. From germline, CDR1 is SGHRS and CDR2 YFSETQ. The V gene lost 0 bases and the J gene lost 6 bases, with 17 bases spanning the gap. CDR3 in amino acids: CASSLARGAALDTQYF. The CDR3 nucleotides read TGCGCCAGCAGCTTGGCCCGGGGGGCCGCGTTGGATACGCAGTATTTT.

There are many counts of this clonotype. The rearrangement uses TRBV20-1 and TRBJ1-1; maybe TRBD1 (6 bases). The CDR3 contains 12 residues. Germline CDR1 reads DFQATT; CDR2 reads SNEGSKA (reference sequence). With 0 bases removed from V and 7 bases from J, the gap between germline ends came to 9 bases. As DNA, the CDR3 is TGCAGTGCTAGAGACAGGGGAGATGAAGCTTTCTTT. It translates to CSARDRGDEAFF.

Many counts were recorded for this clonotype. The rearrangement links TRBV9 to TRBJ2-1; TRBD2 aligns across 9 bases. The germline CDR1 and CDR2 sequences are SGDLS and YYNGEE. The CDR3 extends over 17 amino acids. The ends lost 4 bases at V and 4 bases at J; junction bases unmatched: 12. In DNA, the CDR3 is TGTGCCAGCAGCACCCGAGGTGGGACTAGCTCTTACAATGAGCAGTTCTTC. Protein product: CASSTRGGTSSYNEQFF.

V is TRBV19 and J is TRBJ1-2, with D hard to call. There are 15 residues in the CDR3. CDR1 and CDR2 (germline): LNHDA, SQIVND (reference sequence). The V end was cut by 6 bases, the J end by 0 bases, with 14 bases between. This CDR3 reads CASSLITATNYGYTF. The CDR3 DNA is TGTGCCAGTAGCCTCATAACGGCAACTAACTATGGCTACACCTTC. Drawing the rest from reference TRBV19 and TRBJ1-2, the complete variable domain is DGGITQSPKYLFRKEGQNVTLSCEQNLNHDAMYWYRQDPGQGLRLIYYSQIVNDFQKGDIAEGYSVSREKKESFPLTVTSAQKNPTAFYLCASSLITATNYGYTFGSGTRLTVV.

There are many counts of this clonotype. The gene calls are TRBV4-2 and TRBJ1-6; D not resolved. From germline, CDR1 is LGHNA and CDR2 YNFKEQ. V was pared by 1 base and J by 4 bases, with 11 bases between. The CDR3 is 16 amino acids. In DNA form, the CDR3 reads TGTGCCAGCAGCCAAGCGGCTGGGAGTTATAATTCACCCCTCCACTTT. The encoded protein is CASSQAAGSYNSPLHF.

This clonotype was observed many times. V is TRBV27 and J is TRBJ1-1; D gene unclear. The germline V and J ends were trimmed by 6 bases and 5 bases, with 16 bases remaining between them. Per germline, CDR1 MNHEY and CDR2 SMNVEV (reference sequence). CDR3 length equals 14 residues. CDR3 sequence: CASRVLGFGTEAFF. The CDR3 DNA follows: TGTGCCAGCAGGGTGTTGGGCTTTGGGACTGAAGCTTTCTTT.

This clonotype was picked up a small number of times. Since a much larger clone is just one base distant, this may be a read error. V usage is TRBV6-2 or TRBV6-3 and J usage is TRBJ2-7; D gene ambiguous. V lost 11 bases and J lost 3, with 29 bases in between. Germline values: CDR1 MNHEY, CDR2 SVGEGT. This CDR3 has 17 amino acids. The CDR3 nucleotides are TGTGCCCTACAACGACTGCGCAGAAAGCTTTGGGTCTACGAGCAGTACGTC. Protein product: CALQRLRRKLWVYEQYV.

The chain links TRBV5-1 to TRBJ2-5; D possibly corresponds to TRBD1 (6 bases). CDR3 size: 13 residues. Germline lookup yields CDR1 SGHRS and CDR2 YFSETQ. The V end was cut by 5 bases, the J end by 1 base, with 9 bases between. The CDR3 nucleotides are TGCGCCAGCAGGGCGGACAGCCAAGAGACCCAGTACTTC. This encodes CASRADSQETQYF. Complete variable domain (other parts from reference TRBV5-1 and TRBJ2-5): KAGVTQTPRYLIKTRGQQVTLSCSPISGHRSVSWYQQTPGQGLQFLFEYFSETQRNKGNFPGRFSGRQFSNSRSEMNVSTLELGDSALYLCASRADSQETQYFGPGTRLLVL.

The sample holds many counts of this clonotype. The V gene is TRBV4-1, the J gene TRBJ2-3, with 14 bases aligning to TRBD2. V lost 4 bases to trimming and J lost 1 base; unmatched junction nucleotides: 16. Germline V lookup: CDR1 MGHRA, CDR2 YSYEKL. The CDR3 length is 21 residues. As DNA, the CDR3 is TGCGCCAGCAGCCCTCACCCGGCAGCGACTAGCGGGAGGGCCGGCACAGATACGCAGTATTTT. Amino acid sequence: CASSPHPAATSGRAGTDTQYF.

The genes are TRBV20-1 and TRBJ2-1; TRBD2 matches 10 bases. This CDR3 has 15 amino acids. Unmatched junction bases numbered 6, after V lost 5 bases and J lost 2 bases. Per the germline V gene, CDR1 is DFQATT and CDR2 is SNEGSKA (reference sequence). CDR3 amino acids: CSALLAGTPYNEQFF. The DNA of the CDR3 is TGCAGTGCTCTACTAGCGGGAACCCCCTACAATGAGCAGTTCTTC.

The chain joins TRBV19 to TRBJ2-5, with D uncertain. Germline V gives CDR1 LNHDA, CDR2 SQIVND (reference sequence). The V gene lost 3 bases and the J gene lost 2 bases, with 7 bases spanning the gap. This CDR3 region has 13 residues. CDR3 region: CASSIQSQETQYF. In DNA, the CDR3 is TGTGCCAGTAGTATCCAAAGTCAAGAGACCCAGTACTTC. Full variable domain (rest looked up from reference TRBV19 and TRBJ2-5): DGGITQSPKYLFRKEGQNVTLSCEQNLNHDAMYWYRQDPGQGLRLIYYSQIVNDFQKGDIAEGYSVSREKKESFPLTVTSAQKNPTAFYLCASSIQSQETQYFGPGTRLLVL.

Of note for this clonotype: Germline and junction disagree at one end, which may indicate a read error. This rearrangement joins TRBV28 to TRBJ1-4; no firm D call. This CDR3 spans 14 amino acids. Germline CDR1 MDHEN, CDR2 SYDVKM. This chain's CDR3 is CASKIAATNEKLLF. The CDR3 coding sequence is TGTGCCAGCAAGATAGCTGCAACTAATGAAAAACTGCTTTTT.

At least ten counts were recorded for this clonotype. This chain joins TRBV10-1 and TRBJ2-2; D is uncertain. This CDR3 region has 12 residues. In germline, CDR1 is WNHNN, CDR2 SYGVQD (reference sequence). V shed 7 bases and J shed 0 bases, with 3 bases lying between them. The CDR3 reads CASTSNTGELFF. The CDR3 DNA follows: TGCGCCAGCACCTCGAACACCGGGGAGCTGTTTTTT.

This clonotype occurred many times. V and J are TRBV12-3 or TRBV12-4 and TRBJ1-4; a weak D match, TRBD1 (5 bases). CDR3 length: 14 amino acids. Deletions cut 4 bases from V and 4 bases from J, with 10 bases between. In nucleotides, the CDR3 is TGTGCCAGCAGTTCGTGGGGGAATAATGAAAAACTGTTTTTT. Translating it yields CASSSWGNNEKLFF.

The sample holds many counts of this clonotype. The chain's CDR3 is CSARGEREGLNEQFF. The CDR3 DNA follows: TGCAGTGCTAGAGGGGAGCGGGAGGGCCTGAATGAGCAGTTCTTC. The chain employs TRBV20-1 and TRBJ2-1, with 10 positions matching TRBD2. The CDR3 consists of 15 residues. Germline V gene data show CDR1 as DFQATT and CDR2 as SNEGSKA (reference sequence). With V trimmed by 1 base and J by 7 bases, 7 bases remained unmatched.